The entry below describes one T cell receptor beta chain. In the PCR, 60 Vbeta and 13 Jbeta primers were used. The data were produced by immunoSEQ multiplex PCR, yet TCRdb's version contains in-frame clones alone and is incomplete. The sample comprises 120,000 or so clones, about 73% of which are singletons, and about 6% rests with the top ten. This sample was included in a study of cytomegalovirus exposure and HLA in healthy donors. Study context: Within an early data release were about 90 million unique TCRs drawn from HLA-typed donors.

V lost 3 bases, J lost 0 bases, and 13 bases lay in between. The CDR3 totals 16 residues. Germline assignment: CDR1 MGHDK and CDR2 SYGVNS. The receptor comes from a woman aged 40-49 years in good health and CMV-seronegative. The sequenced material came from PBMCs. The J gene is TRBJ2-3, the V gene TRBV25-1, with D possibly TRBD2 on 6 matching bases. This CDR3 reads CASSDDYSGSTDTQYF. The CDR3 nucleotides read TGTGCCAGCAGTGACGACTATAGCGGAAGCACAGATACGCAGTATTTT.